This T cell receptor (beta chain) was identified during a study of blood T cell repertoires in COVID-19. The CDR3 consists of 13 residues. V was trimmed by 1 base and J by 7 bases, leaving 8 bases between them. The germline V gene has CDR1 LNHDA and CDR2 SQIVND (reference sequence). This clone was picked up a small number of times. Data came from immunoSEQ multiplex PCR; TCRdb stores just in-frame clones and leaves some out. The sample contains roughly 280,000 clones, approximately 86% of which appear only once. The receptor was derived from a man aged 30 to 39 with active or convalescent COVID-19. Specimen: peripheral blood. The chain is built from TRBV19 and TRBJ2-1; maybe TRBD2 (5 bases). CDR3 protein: CASSIARENEQFF. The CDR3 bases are TGTGCCAGTAGTATAGCTAGGGAGAATGAGCAGTTCTTC.